These T cell receptor beta chains were read from a single sample in a study of T cell changes during pregnancy in multiple sclerosis. TCRdb's copy holds only in-frame clones and misses some; the assay was immunoSEQ multiplex PCR. The repertoire includes 85,000 to 100,000 clones, around 92% of them detected once, and just over 2% sits in the top ten. This sample comprised peripheral blood, obtained after pregnancy. Source of these receptors: a female donor with multiple sclerosis, enrolled in a pregnancy study. Each CDR3 is given with its conserved first and last residue. The D gene is left open where the match is weak. The listing skips clone size in some rows; elsewhere it reads once, few, many or a size class.

j_call v_call d_call clone_size cdr3_length cdr3_aa cdr3_nt
TRBJ1-2 TRBV7-3 . once 15 CASSLNERGFYGYTF TGTGCCAGCAGCTTAAATGAAAGGGGATTCTATGGCTACACCTTC
TRBJ1-2 TRBV7-8 . once 18 CASSLAPTRGTTNYGYTF TGTGCCAGCAGCTTAGCCCCCACCAGGGGCACAACTAACTATGGCTACACCTTC
TRBJ1-4 TRBV7-2 TRBD1 . 16 CASSSGTVATNEKLFF TGTGCCAGCAGTTCCGGGACAGTTGCAACTAATGAAAAACTGTTTTTT
TRBJ1-1 TRBV25-1 TRBD1 . 13 CASSSRGHTEAFF TGTGCCAGCAGTTCCAGGGGGCACACTGAAGCTTTCTTT
TRBJ2-1 TRBV27 TRBD1 . 12 CASSTGVNEQFF TGTGCCAGCAGCACAGGGGTCAATGAGCAGTTCTTC
TRBJ1-5 TRBV6-6 . . 14 CASTPSGGVAPQHF TGTGCCAGCACCCCTAGCGGGGGTGTAGCGCCCCAGCATTTT
TRBJ1-1 TRBV7-9 . . 16 CASSSRGRGVNTEAFF TGTGCCAGCAGTAGCAGAGGCAGGGGCGTGAACACTGAAGCTTTCTTT
TRBJ1-1 TRBV11-2 . . 14 CASSSRVGNTEAFF TGTGCCAGCAGCTCGCGGGTAGGGAACACTGAAGCTTTCTTT
TRBJ1-1 TRBV4-2 . . 16 CASSQDRTAATTEAFF TGTGCCAGCAGCCAAGACCGGACAGCGGCGACAACTGAAGCTTTCTTT
TRBJ1-5 TRBV19 TRBD1 . 16 CASTGGLLYSNQPQHF TGTGCCAGTACAGGGGGCCTTTTGTATAGCAATCAGCCCCAGCATTTT
TRBJ1-2 TRBV18 . . 15 CASSVAGARAYGYTF TGTGCCAGCTCCGTCGCTGGGGCTAGGGCCTATGGCTACACCTTC
TRBJ1-2 TRBV20-1 . . 11 CSARSRGGYTF TGCAGTGCTAGAAGCCGGGGTGGCTACACCTTC
TRBJ1-3 TRBV5-1 . . 16 CASSLSFREAGNTIYF TGCGCCAGCAGCTTGTCGTTCAGGGAAGCTGGAAACACCATATATTTT
TRBJ1-2 TRBV30 . . 13 CAWSRRQEYGYTF TGTGCCTGGAGTCGGCGACAGGAATATGGCTACACCTTC
TRBJ2-3 TRBV29-1 TRBD1 . 11 CSIRTGDTQYF TGCAGCATTAGGACAGGGGATACGCAGTATTTT
TRBJ2-5 TRBV5-1 TRBD2 . 16 CASSLGAGPLGETQYF TGCGCCAGCAGCTTGGGAGCGGGGCCCCTCGGGGAGACCCAGTACTTC
TRBJ1-1 TRBV4-3 . once 15 CASSQSARVNTEAFF TGCGCCAGCAGCCAATCCGCCAGGGTGAACACTGAAGCTTTCTTT
TRBJ1-5 TRBV23-1 . . 18 CASGRSPLVSPPNQPQHF TGCGCCAGCGGGCGCAGCCCCCTCGTGAGCCCGCCCAATCAGCCCCAGCATTTT
TRBJ2-1 TRBV7-2 TRBD2 . 17 CASSLVFLAGTYNEQFF TGTGCCAGCAGCTTAGTTTTCCTAGCGGGGACTTACAATGAGCAGTTCTTC
TRBJ2-1 TRBV6-5 . . 15 CASSYSGRSYNEQFF TGTGCCAGCAGTTATAGTGGGAGGTCCTACAATGAGCAGTTCTTC
TRBJ2-1 TRBV19 . once 19 CASTPPAGDPLSSYNEQFF TGTGCCAGTACACCCCCGGCAGGGGACCCCTTATCCTCCTACAATGAGCAGTTCTTC
TRBJ1-4 TRBV25-1 . . 14 CASSGIRHHEKLFF TGTGCCAGCAGTGGGATTAGACATCATGAAAAACTGTTTTTT
TRBJ2-5 TRBV5-1 TRBD2 . 14 CASSRGGLQETQYF TGCGCCAGCAGCCGGGGGGGGCTGCAAGAGACCCAGTACTTC
TRBJ1-1 TRBV7-9 . . 12 CASSLGAAEAFF TGTGCCAGCAGCTTAGGGGCAGCTGAAGCTTTCTTT
TRBJ2-2 TRBV14 TRBD2 . 16 CASSWIAGEGTGELFF TGTGCCAGCAGCTGGATAGCGGGGGAGGGCACCGGGGAGCTGTTTTTT
TRBJ1-2 TRBV4-3 . . 14 CASSQDTHNHGYTF TGCGCCAGCAGCCAAGATACTCATAATCATGGCTACACCTTC
TRBJ2-3 TRBV5-1 TRBD2 . 14 CASSIGGVEDTQYF TGCGCCAGCAGCATCGGGGGGGTAGAAGATACGCAGTATTTT
TRBJ1-4 TRBV9 TRBD1 . 15 CASSVSGTGREKLFF TGTGCCAGCAGCGTCTCCGGGACAGGGAGGGAAAAACTGTTTTTT
TRBJ2-3 TRBV19 TRBD2 . 16 CASSWSSGSPADTQYF TGTGCCAGTAGTTGGTCCAGCGGGAGTCCCGCAGATACGCAGTATTTT
TRBJ2-3 TRBV5-1 TRBD1 . 18 CASSLAMGTGFVTDTQYF TGCGCCAGCAGCTTGGCCATGGGGACAGGGTTTGTGACAGATACGCAGTATTTT
TRBJ2-7 TRBV5-4 . . 14 CASSLGGSTYEQYF TGTGCCAGCAGCTTGGGCGGGTCAACCTACGAGCAGTACTTC
TRBJ1-1 TRBV4-2 . . 12 CASSQGWEGAFF TGTGCCAGCAGCCAAGGGTGGGAGGGAGCTTTCTTT
TRBJ2-7 TRBV27 . once 12 CASSMHGREQYF TGTGCCAGCAGCATGCATGGCCGCGAGCAGTACTTC
TRBJ1-3 TRBV4-2 . . 14 CASNRDYSGNTIYF TGTGCCAGCAATCGGGACTACTCTGGAAACACCATATATTTT
TRBJ2-7 TRBV30 TRBD1 . 12 CARQGASYEQYF TGTGCCAGGCAGGGGGCATCCTACGAGCAGTACTTC
TRBJ1-5 TRBV19 . . 16 CASSTLGAGENQPQHF TGTGCCAGTAGTACCCTAGGGGCAGGGGAGAATCAGCCCCAGCATTTT
TRBJ1-2 TRBV19 . . 15 CATQPPVQGRKGYTF TGTGCCACCCAACCGCCCGTACAGGGTAGGAAGGGCTACACCTTC
TRBJ2-1 TRBV7-3 . . 15 CASSRETNPYNEQFF TGTGCCAGCAGCCGCGAGACAAATCCTTACAATGAGCAGTTCTTC